This T cell receptor (beta chain) came from a study of blood T cell repertoires in COVID-19. Background on the study: Material from acute and convalescent COVID-19 was sourced from the United States, Italy and Spain. Sample material is recorded as cDNA or gDNA derived from T cells, B-cell-depleted T cells, or PBMCs.

In germline, CDR1 is MDHEN, CDR2 SYDVKM. The CDR3 is 16 residues long. V was clipped by 3 bases and J by 0 bases, with 15 bases between them. Original methodology: Amplification with reference gene primers provided the estimates of nucleated cell counts. The repertoire was sequenced with immunoSEQ multiplex PCR; TCRdb's copy has only in-frame clones and lacks some. V and J calls plus clone size are reproduced from that table; the DNA served to infer D and trimming. The table shows 60,000 to 70,000 clones, with roughly 71% occurring only once. This TCR was sampled from a woman of 80 years or more with acute or convalescent COVID-19. Material: peripheral blood. The chain uses TRBV28 and TRBJ2-7, with D possibly TRBD2 on 5 matching bases. CDR3 amino acids: CASSFASDWSSYEQYF. Here the CDR3 DNA reads TGTGCCAGCAGTTTTGCTTCGGACTGGAGCTCCTACGAGCAGTACTTC.